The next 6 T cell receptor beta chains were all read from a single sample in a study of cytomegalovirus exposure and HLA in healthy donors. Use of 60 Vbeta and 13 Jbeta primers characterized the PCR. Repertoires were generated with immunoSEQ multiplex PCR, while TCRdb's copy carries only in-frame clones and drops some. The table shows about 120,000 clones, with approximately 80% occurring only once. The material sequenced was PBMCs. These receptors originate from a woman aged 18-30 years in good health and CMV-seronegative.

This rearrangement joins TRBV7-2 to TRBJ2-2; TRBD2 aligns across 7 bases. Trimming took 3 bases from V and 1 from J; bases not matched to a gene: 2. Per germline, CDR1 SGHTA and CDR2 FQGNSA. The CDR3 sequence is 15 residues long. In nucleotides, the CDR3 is TGTGCCAGCAGCTTCCGCGGGGGGAACACCGGGGAGCTGTTTTTT. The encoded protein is CASSFRGGNTGELFF.

CDR3 bases: TGCGCCAGCAGCCCCACCAGGGGAGAGGTAGCTTTCTTT. It encodes CASSPTRGEVAFF. The chain is built from TRBV5-1 and TRBJ1-1; D is perhaps TRBD1 (6 bases). Per the germline V gene, CDR1 is SGHRS and CDR2 is YFSETQ. This CDR3 region has 13 residues. The V gene lost 4 bases and the J gene lost 10 bases, with 17 bases spanning the gap.

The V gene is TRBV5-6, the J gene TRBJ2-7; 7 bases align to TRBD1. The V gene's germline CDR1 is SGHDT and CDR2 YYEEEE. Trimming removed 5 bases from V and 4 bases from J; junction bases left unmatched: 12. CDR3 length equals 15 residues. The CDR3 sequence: CASRFSNEGAYEQYF. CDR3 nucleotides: TGTGCCAGCAGATTCTCAAACGAGGGGGCATACGAGCAGTACTTC.

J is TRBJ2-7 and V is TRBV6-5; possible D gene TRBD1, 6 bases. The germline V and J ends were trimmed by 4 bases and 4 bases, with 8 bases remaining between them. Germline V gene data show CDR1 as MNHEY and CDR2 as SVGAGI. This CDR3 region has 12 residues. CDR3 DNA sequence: TGTGCCAGCAGTTCTGGACAGTACGAGCAGTACTTC. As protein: CASSSGQYEQYF.

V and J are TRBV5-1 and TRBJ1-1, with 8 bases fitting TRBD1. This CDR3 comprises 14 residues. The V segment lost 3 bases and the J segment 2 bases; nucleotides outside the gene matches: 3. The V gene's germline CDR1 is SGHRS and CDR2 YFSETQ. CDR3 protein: CASSSTGDNTEAFF. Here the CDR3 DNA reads TGCGCCAGCAGCTCGACAGGGGATAACACTGAAGCTTTCTTT.

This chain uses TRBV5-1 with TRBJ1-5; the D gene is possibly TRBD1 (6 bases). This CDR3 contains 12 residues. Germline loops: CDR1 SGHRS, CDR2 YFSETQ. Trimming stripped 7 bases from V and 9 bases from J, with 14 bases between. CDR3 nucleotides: TGCGCCAGCCCACAGGGCCTTGCGCCCCAGCATTTT. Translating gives CASPQGLAPQHF.